The 32 T cell receptor beta chains below all came from one sample that was sequenced in a study of blood T cell repertoires in COVID-19. TCRdb's table, derived via immunoSEQ multiplex PCR, lists solely in-frame clones and lacks some. This table has roughly 100,000 clones, roughly 90% appearing once. Sample: peripheral blood. The receptors originated from a human donor in a cohort sampled during active COVID-19.

This chain joins TRBV18 and TRBJ2-7; TRBD1 matches at 9 bases. The CDR3 extends over 15 amino acids. The germline gives CDR1 KGHSH, CDR2 LQKENI. J gave up 7 bases and V 3 bases, and 10 bases lay outside the gene matches. The CDR3 protein is CASSPGRQGVIEQYF. The CDR3 coding sequence is TGTGCCAGCTCACCCGGTCGACAGGGGGTGATAGAGCAGTACTTC.

The chain couples TRBV6-5 to TRBJ1-1; the match to TRBD1 covers 11 bases. Germline V CDR1 and CDR2: MNHEY, SVGAGI. The length of the CDR3 is 13 residues. With V trimmed by 7 bases and J by 4 bases, 2 bases remained unmatched. The CDR3 sequence is CASTGQGATEAFF. In DNA form, the CDR3 reads TGTGCCAGCACCGGACAGGGGGCCACTGAAGCTTTCTTT.

This clone turned up a few times. The chain has TRBV13 and TRBJ2-2, with D possibly matching TRBD2 (5 bases). V lost 5 bases and J lost 2, with 12 bases in between. The germline V gene encodes CDR1 PRHDT and CDR2 FYEKMQ (reference sequence). The CDR3 has 15 residues. CDR3 sequence (DNA): TGTGCCAGCAGCCGAGGGCCGTCAAACACCGGGGAGCTGTTTTTT. This encodes CASSRGPSNTGELFF.

The J gene is TRBJ1-2, the V gene TRBV7-9; no clear D gene. CDR3 length: 16 residues. The V end was cut by 4 bases, the J end by 5 bases, with 20 bases between. Germline CDR1 reads SEHNR; CDR2 reads FQNEAQ (reference sequence). The CDR3 spells CASSSGEGRQTYGYTF. For the CDR3, the DNA is TGTGCCAGCAGCTCTGGGGAGGGAAGGCAAACTTATGGCTACACCTTC.

The rearrangement joins TRBV27 to TRBJ1-4; a weak D match, TRBD1 (6 bases). The V end lost 2 bases, the J end lost 2 bases, and 6 bases lay between the germline ends. Germline lookup yields CDR1 MNHEY and CDR2 SMNVEV (reference sequence). The CDR3 runs 14 residues. CDR3 amino acids: CASSLDRTNEKLFF. The DNA of the CDR3 is TGTGCCAGCAGTTTAGACAGGACTAATGAAAAACTGTTTTTT.

The V and J genes are TRBV6-6 and TRBJ1-4; no clear D. Germline V gene sequence: CDR1 MNHNY, CDR2 SVGAGI (reference sequence). V was trimmed by 6 bases and J by 8 bases, leaving 16 bases between them. The CDR3 consists of 14 residues. The CDR3: CASSHRGGPEKLFF. The CDR3 DNA follows: TGTGCCAGCAGCCACCGGGGAGGACCGGAAAAACTGTTTTTT.

This clone was seen a few times. Distinct nucleotide sequences in the sample also encode this CDR3. J is TRBJ2-1 and V is TRBV6-4, with 9 bases fitting TRBD2. Per the germline V gene, CDR1 is MRHNA and CDR2 is SNTAGT. Germline trimming cut 0 bases from V and 3 bases from J; bases unmatched to any gene: 0. The CDR3 is 15 residues long. This chain's CDR3 is CASSDSSGSYNEQFF. The DNA for the CDR3 is TGTGCCAGCAGTGACTCTAGCGGGAGCTACAATGAGCAGTTCTTC.

This clone was observed a single time. The rearrangement joins TRBV13 to TRBJ1-2; a possible D gene is TRBD1 (5 bases). Germline loops: CDR1 PRHDT, CDR2 FYEKMQ (reference sequence). The V and J ends lost 1 base and 4 bases respectively, with 13 bases between them. CDR3 length: 15 residues. CDR3 nucleotide sequence: TGTGCCAGCAGCTTAGCGGCAGGGACTCTCTATGGCTACACCTTC. Protein sequence: CASSLAAGTLYGYTF.

This clone was observed once. The rearrangement links TRBV19 to TRBJ1-1; D remains unclear. This CDR3 comprises 12 residues. The germline gives CDR1 LNHDA, CDR2 SQIVND (reference sequence). Trimming pared 1 base from V and 7 bases from J, leaving 7 bases between. CDR3 sequence reads: CASSIGAVEAFF. The CDR3 DNA reads as TGTGCCAGTAGTATAGGGGCAGTTGAAGCTTTCTTT.

This sequence joins TRBV7-9 and TRBJ2-2; 8 nucleotides line up with TRBD1. The trim removed 5 bases at V and 2 bases at J, leaving 4 bases unmatched. Germline V lookup: CDR1 SEHNR, CDR2 FQNEAQ (reference sequence). The CDR3 is 15 amino acids. The CDR3, as DNA: TGTGCCAGCAGCCGTGGGACAGGAAACACCGGGGAGCTGTTTTTT. Its protein product is CASSRGTGNTGELFF.

The V call is TRBV6-1, the J call TRBJ2-7; D is undetermined. Trimming took off 2 bases at V and 3 bases at J, with 5 bases between the two ends. Per the germline V gene, CDR1 is MNHNS and CDR2 is SASEGT. The CDR3 has 12 residues. Here the CDR3 DNA reads TGTGCCAGCAGTGAACTAGGCTACGAGCAGTACTTC. It specifies CASSELGYEQYF.

The V call is TRBV5-4, the J call TRBJ1-1; D is undetermined. The germline CDR1 and CDR2 sequences are SGHNT and YYREEE (reference sequence). With 6 bases removed from V and 5 bases from J, the gap between germline ends came to 23 bases. CDR3 size: 16 residues. DNA of the CDR3: TGTGCCAGCACCCTTGGGCGATTTAATAGTTGGACTGAAGCTTTCTTT. Encoded protein: CASTLGRFNSWTEAFF.

The J gene is TRBJ2-1, the V gene TRBV27, with TRBD2 matching 11 bases. With V trimmed by 8 bases and J by 2 bases, 17 bases remained unmatched. The CDR3 extends over 19 amino acids. Germline CDR1 reads MNHEY; CDR2 reads SMNVEV (reference sequence). The CDR3 protein is CASYSFGLAGRTPYNEQFF. CDR3 DNA sequence: TGTGCCAGCTATAGCTTTGGACTAGCGGGCCGTACCCCCTACAATGAGCAGTTCTTC.

The V gene is TRBV4-1, the J gene TRBJ2-7; 11 bases are a match to TRBD2. The trim removed 1 base at V and 0 bases at J, leaving 8 bases unmatched. From germline, CDR1 is MGHRA and CDR2 YSYEKL. CDR3 length: 18 amino acids. The CDR3 protein is CASSQVYPSGGSSYEQYF. DNA of the CDR3: TGCGCCAGCAGCCAAGTTTATCCTAGCGGGGGGAGCTCCTACGAGCAGTACTTC.

The chain employs TRBV13 and TRBJ2-1; possible D gene TRBD1, 5 bases. V lost 2 bases and J 1 base, leaving 9 bases between the germline ends. Germline V CDR1 and CDR2: PRHDT, FYEKMQ (reference sequence). The CDR3 extends over 15 amino acids. DNA of the CDR3: TGTGCCAGCAGCTTAAGGCAGGGATCCTACAATGAGCAGTTCTTC. Residues: CASSLRQGSYNEQFF.

In the case of this clone: The junction does not match germline at one end; this may be a read error. The chain couples TRBV7-9 to TRBJ2-3; D is tentatively TRBD1 or TRBD2 (5 bases each). CDR3 length equals 17 residues. Germline CDR1 reads SEHNR; CDR2 reads FQNEAQ (reference sequence). The CDR3 region has the DNA TGTGCCAGCAGTTTAGGGGCTAGCCGGGATCTCACAGATACGCAGTATTTT. The encoded protein is CASSLGASRDLTDTQYF.

The rearrangement links TRBV5-5 to TRBJ2-7, with 7 bases aligning to TRBD2. V trimming: 0 bases; J trimming: 2 bases; junction bases outside the gene matches: 5. Looked up from germline, CDR1 is SGHKS and CDR2 is YYEKEE (reference sequence). This CDR3 contains 15 residues. CDR3 region: CASSLVSGETYEQYF. The CDR3 DNA is TGTGCCAGCAGCTTGGTGAGCGGGGAGACCTACGAGCAGTACTTC.

The V and J genes are TRBV7-9 and TRBJ1-1; D call uncertain. The CDR3 spans 13 residues. Trimming stripped 5 bases from V and 0 bases from J, with 7 bases between. Germline V CDR1 and CDR2: SEHNR, FQNEAQ (reference sequence). The chain's CDR3 is CASSRSMNTEAFF. CDR3 DNA sequence: TGTGCCAGCAGCCGTAGCATGAACACTGAAGCTTTCTTT.

The V gene is TRBV29-1, the J gene TRBJ2-3; the D gene is possibly TRBD1 (6 bases). V was shortened by 6 bases and J by 2 bases, with 15 bases between the two germline ends. Germline CDR1 SQVTM, CDR2 ANQGSEA. The CDR3 totals 14 residues. DNA for the CDR3: TGCAGCGTGCCCAGGGGCCCGAACACAGATACGCAGTATTTT. Translated: CSVPRGPNTDTQYF.

The chain recombines TRBV15 with TRBJ2-5; 7 bases line up with TRBD2. The CDR3 consists of 16 residues. Looked up from germline, CDR1 is LNHNV and CDR2 is YYDKDF (reference sequence). Trimming removed 0 bases from V and 6 bases from J; junction bases left unmatched: 10. The CDR3 DNA follows: TGTGCCACCAGCAGAGACGGGGGGAACTCACTGAAGACCCAGTACTTC. This gives the protein CATSRDGGNSLKTQYF.

V and J are TRBV7-9 and TRBJ1-1; tentatively, D is TRBD1 (5 bases). The CDR3 is 15 residues long. The germline V and J ends were trimmed by 6 bases and 4 bases, with 18 bases remaining between them. CDR1 is SEHNR and CDR2 is FQNEAQ in the germline V gene (reference sequence). The CDR3 DNA reads TGTGCCAGCAGACCCGGGGGGGTGTCGGGCACTGAAGCTTTCTTT. It codes for CASRPGGVSGTEAFF.

This chain connects TRBV3-1 (or the pseudogene TRBV3-2) to TRBJ1-1; TRBD1 matches 8 bases. J was trimmed by 1 base and V by 4 bases; bases with no gene match: 2. CDR3 length equals 14 residues. CDR1 and CDR2 (germline): LGHDT, YNNKEL (reference sequence). The chain's CDR3 is CASSRGTGNTEAFF. DNA of the CDR3: TGTGCCAGCAGCCGAGGGACAGGGAACACTGAAGCTTTCTTT.

Concerning this clone: Other DNA sequences in this specimen translate into the identical CDR3. The genes are TRBV19 and TRBJ1-2, with D possibly TRBD1 on 5 matching bases. V was cut by 3 bases and J by 3 bases, with 11 bases left in between. The length of the CDR3 is 14 residues. The germline CDR1 and CDR2 sequences are LNHDA and SQIVND (reference sequence). CDR3 sequence reads: CASSIGGSHYGYTF. The CDR3 nucleotides are TGTGCCAGTAGTATTGGGGGGTCGCACTATGGCTACACCTTC.

The CDR3 DNA sequence: TGTGCCAGTAGTCGCGGGGGAACAGATACGCAGTATTTT. Translated: CASSRGGTDTQYF. This chain connects TRBV19 to TRBJ2-3, with 7 bases fitting TRBD2. The CDR3 has 13 residues. CDR1 is LNHDA, CDR2 SQIVND, per germline (reference sequence). After removal of 5 bases from V and 3 bases from J, the junction contained 2 bases not matched to a gene.

The sample holds one count of this clone. The CDR3 loop is CASSLPTGKGEQYF. CDR3 nucleotide sequence: TGCGCCAGCAGCTTGCCGACAGGGAAAGGGGAGCAGTACTTC. This chain joins TRBV5-1 and TRBJ2-7; 7 bases fit TRBD1. The CDR3 has 14 amino acids. The V and J ends lost 1 base and 7 bases, in that order; junction bases with no gene match: 8. CDR1 and CDR2 (germline): SGHRS, YFSETQ.

The V gene is TRBV28, the J gene TRBJ2-5; a weak D match, TRBD2 (6 bases). The CDR3 runs to 15 residues. In germline, CDR1 is MDHEN, CDR2 SYDVKM. V dropped 7 bases and J dropped 5 bases, with 20 bases sitting between them. CDR3 residues: CASTLSRRDLETQYF. The CDR3 DNA reads TGTGCCAGCACCCTGTCCCGCAGGGACTTGGAGACCCAGTACTTC.

J is TRBJ2-1 and V is TRBV5-3; D unclear. TRBV5-3 is known as an ORF, though its function is uncertain. The CDR3 extends over 13 amino acids. V was cut by 4 bases and J by 10 bases, with 15 bases left in between. In DNA form, the CDR3 reads TGTGCCAGAAGCATAGTGGAGCCCGGCGAGCAGTTCTTC. It codes for CARSIVEPGEQFF.

V and J are TRBV5-1 and TRBJ2-3; the match to TRBD1 covers 7 bases. Losses at the gene ends were 4 bases for V and 9 bases for J; bases not matched to a gene: 8. Germline CDR1 SGHRS, CDR2 YFSETQ. This CDR3 spans 13 amino acids. CDR3 DNA sequence: TGCGCCAGCAGCCTCGGACAGGTCGACACGCAGTATTTT. It yields the protein CASSLGQVDTQYF.

The genes are TRBV5-5 and TRBJ2-3; no clear D gene. V was cut by 3 bases and J by 1 base, with 6 bases left in between. Per the germline V gene, CDR1 is SGHKS and CDR2 is YYEKEE (reference sequence). This CDR3 is built from 13 residues. CDR3 in DNA: TGTGCCAGCAGCTATCAGGGCACAGATACGCAGTATTTT. Its translation: CASSYQGTDTQYF.

This clone was observed a handful of times. The chain is built from TRBV4-1 and TRBJ1-3; D unclear. The germline V gene has CDR1 MGHRA and CDR2 YSYEKL. Trimming shortened V by 6 bases and J by 2 bases, and 14 bases separated the two germline ends. There are 15 residues in the CDR3. Here the CDR3 DNA reads TGCGCCAGCAGTCGTACCGGGGAAGCTGGAAACACCATATATTTT. It is translated as CASSRTGEAGNTIYF.

This clone was observed a handful of times. The chain has TRBV4-2 and TRBJ2-1; 9 bases fit TRBD1. CDR1 and CDR2 (germline): LGHNA, YNFKEQ. CDR3 size: 16 residues. The J segment lost 1 base and the V segment lost 0 bases, leaving 1 base of the junction unmatched. The DNA of the CDR3 is TGTGCCAGCAGCCAAGAGACAGGGGGGTCCTACAATGAGCAGTTCTTC. Its protein is CASSQETGGSYNEQFF.

This rearrangement joins TRBV30 to TRBJ2-1, with D perhaps matching TRBD2 (6 bases). V was shortened by 0 bases and J by 4 bases, with 16 bases between the two germline ends. This CDR3 is 16 amino acids long. Germline CDR1 GTSNPN, CDR2 SVGIG (reference sequence). This CDR3 reads CAWSVLPGGLYNEQFF. The CDR3 DNA is TGTGCCTGGAGTGTACTTCCCGGGGGTCTTTACAATGAGCAGTTCTTC.